This is a list of T cell receptor beta chains from one sample in a study of cytomegalovirus exposure and HLA in healthy donors. Profiled with immunoSEQ multiplex PCR; TCRdb holds only in-frame clones, not every one. Of approximately 95,000 clones listed, more than 70% are singletons. The sequencing input was PBMCs. These receptors were taken from a man aged 18 to 30 in good health and CMV-seropositive. The CDR3 runs from the conserved cysteine through the conserved F or W. Fields, in order: J gene, clone size, V gene, D gene, CDR3 protein, CDR3 DNA. D genes are given only for firm matches. Size is omitted from some rows. Given values are once, few, many or a class for expanded clones.

J gene: TRBJ2-7
clone size: few
V gene: TRBV7-6
D gene: TRBD2
CDR3 protein: CASSDSGGETEQYF
CDR3 DNA: TGTGCCAGCAGTGATAGCGGGGGGGAAACCGAGCAGTACTTC

J gene: TRBJ2-7
clone size: NA
V gene: TRBV10-3
D gene: TRBD2
CDR3 protein: CAMSGVGGMVEQYF
CDR3 DNA: TGTGCCATGAGCGGGGTCGGGGGGATGGTCGAGCAGTACTTC

J gene: TRBJ2-7
clone size: NA
V gene: TRBV28
D gene: TRBD2
CDR3 protein: CASTPRGGLSSLQYF
CDR3 DNA: TGTGCCAGCACCCCGCGCGGGGGGCTCTCCAGCCTGCAGTACTTC

J gene: TRBJ2-2
clone size: NA
V gene: TRBV6-1
D gene: NA
CDR3 protein: CASSVAGELFF
CDR3 DNA: TGTGCCAGCAGTGTCGCCGGGGAGCTGTTTTTT

J gene: TRBJ1-1
clone size: NA
V gene: TRBV28
D gene: NA
CDR3 protein: CASSFAGMNTEAFF
CDR3 DNA: TGTGCCAGCAGTTTTGCGGGTATGAACACTGAAGCTTTCTTT

J gene: TRBJ1-5
clone size: once
V gene: TRBV10-1
D gene: TRBD1
CDR3 protein: CASSEREIALGQGWKGAQPQHF
CDR3 DNA: TGCGCCAGCAGTGAGAGAGAGATTGCCCTGGGACAGGGGTGGAAGGGTGCTCAGCCCCAGCATTTT

J gene: TRBJ1-5
clone size: NA
V gene: TRBV28
D gene: TRBD1
CDR3 protein: CASSYRGGNQPQHF
CDR3 DNA: TGTGCCAGCAGTTACAGGGGGGGTAATCAGCCCCAGCATTTT

J gene: TRBJ2-1
clone size: few
V gene: TRBV5-4
D gene: NA
CDR3 protein: CASSFPGTRNEQFF
CDR3 DNA: TGTGCCAGCAGCTTCCCCGGGACAAGAAATGAGCAGTTCTTC

J gene: TRBJ1-2
clone size: NA
V gene: TRBV5-1
D gene: NA
CDR3 protein: CASSLKGDYGYTF
CDR3 DNA: TGCGCCAGCAGCTTGAAGGGGGACTATGGCTACACCTTC

J gene: TRBJ2-3
clone size: NA
V gene: TRBV9
D gene: TRBD2
CDR3 protein: CASSDSSGGAPDTQYF
CDR3 DNA: TGTGCCAGCAGCGACTCAAGCGGGGGGGCCCCAGATACGCAGTATTTT

J gene: TRBJ1-1
clone size: NA
V gene: TRBV7-9
D gene: NA
CDR3 protein: CASSSGWTSSEAFF
CDR3 DNA: TGTGCCAGCAGCTCCGGGTGGACATCCTCTGAAGCTTTCTTT

J gene: TRBJ1-5
clone size: NA
V gene: TRBV5-4
D gene: NA
CDR3 protein: CASSFPQGGLSNQPQHF
CDR3 DNA: TGTGCCAGCAGCTTCCCCCAGGGCGGTTTGAGCAATCAGCCCCAGCATTTT

J gene: TRBJ2-7
clone size: NA
V gene: TRBV28
D gene: NA
CDR3 protein: CASKGHRQEDHEQYF
CDR3 DNA: TGTGCCAGCAAGGGACATCGACAGGAGGACCACGAGCAGTACTTC

J gene: TRBJ2-1
clone size: NA
V gene: TRBV5-1
D gene: NA
CDR3 protein: CASRGDYDNEQFF
CDR3 DNA: TGCGCCAGCAGGGGCGACTACGACAATGAGCAGTTCTTC

J gene: TRBJ1-6
clone size: once
V gene: TRBV6-1
D gene: NA
CDR3 protein: CASRELNSPLHF
CDR3 DNA: TGTGCCAGCAGAGAACTAAATTCACCCCTCCACTTT

J gene: TRBJ2-1
clone size: NA
V gene: TRBV5-6
D gene: NA
CDR3 protein: CASSLLALLHGEQFF
CDR3 DNA: TGTGCCAGCAGCTTGCTTGCACTCCTTCATGGTGAGCAGTTCTTC

J gene: TRBJ2-1
clone size: NA
V gene: TRBV5-4
D gene: TRBD2
CDR3 protein: CASSPVTSGTYNEQFF
CDR3 DNA: TGTGCCAGCAGCCCGGTGACTAGCGGTACCTACAATGAGCAGTTCTTC